This passage covers 17 T cell receptor beta chains from one sample sequenced in a study of regulatory and conventional T cells in RAG deficiency. The table came from immunoSEQ multiplex PCR; TCRdb's copy has only in-frame clones and leaves some out. The data contain roughly 35,000 clones, 89% of them singletons. The same data also went into a second study, on regulatory T cells. That study reports: The PCR used 52 TRBV and 13 TRBJ primers.

Sequencing input: CD8+ T cells sorted from blood. These receptors all come from a human donor in good health.

Judged by abundance, this clone is medium-sized. V gene TRBV18 combines with J gene TRBJ1-2, with TRBD1 matching over 8 bases. V shed 0 bases and J 7 bases; nucleotides not matched to a gene: 7. The CDR3 is 15 amino acids. The V gene's germline CDR1 is KGHSH and CDR2 LQKENI. The CDR3: CASSPPAGQAGGYTF. DNA for the CDR3: TGTGCCAGCTCACCACCGGCGGGACAGGCCGGTGGCTACACCTTC.

This clone showed up just once. The J gene is TRBJ1-3, the V gene TRBV2; tentatively, D is TRBD1 (6 bases). Per germline, CDR1 SNHLY and CDR2 FYNNEI. CDR3 size: 18 residues. Trimming removed 5 bases at V and 0 bases at J, with 20 bases between. The DNA of the CDR3 is TGTGCCAGCAGTACTAGGGGGAGACAGAGAACCTCTGGAAACACCATATATTTT. Its translation: CASSTRGRQRTSGNTIYF.

V gene TRBV27 combines with J gene TRBJ1-5; TRBD1 agrees at 7 bases. The J segment lost 4 bases and the V segment lost 2 bases, leaving 5 bases of the junction unmatched. The CDR3 consists of 15 residues. Germline CDR1 reads MNHEY; CDR2 reads SMNVEV (reference sequence). The chain's CDR3 is CASSLRTGGNQPQHF. CDR3 nucleotide sequence: TGTGCCAGCAGTTTAAGGACAGGCGGAAATCAGCCCCAGCATTTT.

This chain uses TRBV6-6 with TRBJ2-3; 11 nucleotides line up with TRBD2. The V gene end was trimmed by 5 bases and the J gene end by 4 bases; junction bases not matched to a gene: 5. The germline V gene has CDR1 MNHNY and CDR2 SVGAGI (reference sequence). This CDR3 comprises 15 residues. The CDR3 region has the DNA TGTGCCAGCAGTGCTAGCGGGAGGAGCTCAGATACGCAGTATTTT. As protein: CASSASGRSSDTQYF.

This rearrangement joins TRBV6-1 to TRBJ2-3; the D gene is possibly TRBD2 (5 bases). Germline CDR1 reads MNHNS; CDR2 reads SASEGT. The CDR3 is 16 amino acids. Trimming took off 0 bases at V and 4 bases at J, with 14 bases between the two ends. CDR3 sequence (DNA): TGTGCCAGCAGTGAAGCGGTCGATGCAGCGGCAGATACGCAGTATTTT. Its translation is CASSEAVDAAADTQYF.

The V gene is TRBV13, the J gene TRBJ2-1; 12 bases are shared with TRBD2. CDR3 length: 15 residues. With 4 bases clipped from V and 3 bases from J, the junction kept 1 base outside the gene matches. Germline CDR1 PRHDT, CDR2 FYEKMQ (reference sequence). This CDR3 is CASSSGLAGYNEQFF. Here the CDR3 DNA reads TGTGCCAGCAGCTCGGGACTAGCGGGCTACAATGAGCAGTTCTTC.

J is TRBJ2-5 and V is TRBV19; D remains ambiguous. The V end lost 6 bases, the J end lost 4 bases, and 12 bases lay between the germline ends. The germline gives CDR1 LNHDA, CDR2 SQIVND (reference sequence). CDR3 length: 13 amino acids. CDR3 sequence reads: CASRRSLGETQYF. The CDR3 coding sequence is TGTGCCAGTAGAAGAAGTTTAGGAGAGACCCAGTACTTC.

The gene calls are TRBV7-8 and TRBJ1-5; 8 nucleotides align to TRBD1. With V trimmed by 5 bases and J by 2 bases, 2 bases remained unmatched. The length of the CDR3 is 14 residues. Germline-derived CDR1 and CDR2 are SGHVS and FQNEAQ. This chain's CDR3 is CASSLQGGNQPQHF. CDR3 sequence (DNA): TGTGCCAGCAGCCTACAGGGGGGCAATCAGCCCCAGCATTTT.

The chain is built from TRBV5-5 and TRBJ1-3; D is perhaps TRBD1 (6 bases). The CDR3 extends over 15 amino acids. The V end was cut by 4 bases, the J end by 0 bases, with 11 bases between. Germline values: CDR1 SGHKS, CDR2 YYEKEE (reference sequence). The CDR3 protein is CASSPDSYSGNTIYF. CDR3 bases: TGTGCCAGCAGCCCGGACAGCTACTCTGGAAACACCATATATTTT.

J is TRBJ2-2 and V is TRBV7-9; 10 nucleotides align to TRBD1. Unmatched junction bases numbered 4, after V lost 6 bases and J lost 3 bases. The CDR3 length is 15 residues. In germline, CDR1 is SEHNR, CDR2 FQNEAQ (reference sequence). The CDR3 protein is CASRPGTGDTGELFF. The CDR3 region has the DNA TGTGCCAGCAGGCCCGGGACAGGGGACACCGGGGAGCTGTTTTTT.

This chain's CDR3 is CASSQWTGGKNTEAFF. CDR3 sequence (DNA): TGTGCCAGCAGCCAATGGACAGGGGGCAAGAACACTGAAGCTTTCTTT. The rearrangement joins TRBV5-6 to TRBJ1-1, with 11 nucleotides matching TRBD1. The trim removed 4 bases at V and 1 base at J, leaving 6 bases unmatched. The CDR3 runs 16 residues. From germline, CDR1 is SGHDT and CDR2 YYEEEE.

The chain has TRBV7-2 and TRBJ2-1, with TRBD2 matching 12 bases. The junction had 8 bases not matched to a gene; V was cut back by 4 bases and J by 7 bases. CDR3 size: 16 residues. Germline loops: CDR1 SGHTA, CDR2 FQGNSA. The CDR3 here is CASSYRTSGILNEQFF. CDR3 in DNA: TGTGCCAGCAGCTACAGGACTAGCGGGATTCTTAATGAGCAGTTCTTC. The full variable domain, with the rest looked up from reference TRBV7-2 and TRBJ2-1, is GAGVSQSPSNKVTEKGKDVELRCDPISGHTALYWYRQSLGQGLEFLIYFQGNSAPDKSGLPSDRFSAERTGGSVSTLTIQRTQQEDSAVYLCASSYRTSGILNEQFFGPGTRLTVL.

The chain carries TRBV7-9 and TRBJ2-2; 7 nucleotides agree with TRBD1. CDR1 and CDR2 (germline): SEHNR, FQNEAQ (reference sequence). The CDR3 is 17 amino acids. Trimming removed 1 base from V and 6 bases from J; junction bases left unmatched: 11. The CDR3 reads CASSLGRDRVQSGELFF. The CDR3 DNA follows: TGTGCCAGCAGCTTAGGACGAGACAGGGTGCAGTCCGGGGAGCTGTTTTTT.

V is TRBV6-5 and J is TRBJ1-1; 7 bases match TRBD1. Germline values: CDR1 MNHEY, CDR2 SVGAGI. CDR3 size: 14 residues. The trim removed 4 bases at V and 6 bases at J, leaving 8 bases unmatched. This CDR3 is CASSSQGRRAEAFF. Here the CDR3 DNA reads TGTGCCAGCAGTTCACAGGGGAGGAGAGCTGAAGCTTTCTTT.

The gene calls are TRBV5-1 and TRBJ1-6, with TRBD1 matching over 9 bases. Looked up from germline, CDR1 is SGHRS and CDR2 is YFSETQ. V shed 0 bases, J shed 10 bases, and the junction held 11 bases outside the gene matches. The CDR3 is 17 amino acids. The CDR3 DNA sequence: TGCGCCAGCAGCTTGGACCGGGACAGGGTGGAGAACTCACCCCTCCACTTT. Its translation: CASSLDRDRVENSPLHF.

V is TRBV2 and J is TRBJ2-1; tentative D call: TRBD2 (6 bases). Trimming pared 6 bases from V and 0 bases from J, leaving 18 bases between. The germline CDR1 and CDR2 sequences are SNHLY and FYNNEI. The CDR3 consists of 17 residues. The CDR3 protein is CASSESWRDLSYNEQFF. For the CDR3, the DNA is TGTGCCAGCAGCGAATCCTGGCGGGACCTCTCCTACAATGAGCAGTTCTTC. Variable domain in full (rest from reference TRBV2 and TRBJ2-1): EPEVTQTPSHQVTQMGQEVILRCVPISNHLYFYWYRQILGQKVEFLVSFYNNEISEKSEIFDDQFSVERPDGSNFTLKIRSTKLEDSAMYFCASSESWRDLSYNEQFFGPGTRLTVL.

Notes on this clone: The same CDR3 also results from other DNA sequences found in this sample. The J gene is TRBJ2-7, the V gene TRBV5-1; 15 bases align to TRBD2. Germline assignment: CDR1 SGHRS and CDR2 YFSETQ. V trimming: 0 bases; J trimming: 3 bases; junction bases outside the gene matches: 7. The CDR3 has 18 residues. CDR3 coding DNA: TGCGCCAGCAGCTTGGTCGGACTAGCGGGAGGGGGTGGCTACGAGCAGTACTTC. As protein: CASSLVGLAGGGGYEQYF.